This TCR beta chain was observed in a study of post-analysis software for immune sequencing data. Looking at the study overall: The disease courses covered relapsing-remitting, secondary progressive and progressive-relapsing multiple sclerosis. Whole-study findings and limits: Samples sharing a preparation batch grouped tightly together when assessed by F measure. Among multiple sclerosis patients, normalized Chao1 diversity was significantly below that of controls. Several TRBV segments were more frequent in patients than controls; TRBV5-6, TRBV5-1 and TRBV20-1 belonged to this group.

There are 14 residues in the CDR3. Per germline, CDR1 SGDLS and CDR2 YYNGEE. Tagging with unique molecular identifiers was a feature of the TCR beta cDNA libraries. One entry per CDR3 protein, called by TCRdb with MiXCR from the PCR reads. The table lists roughly 400,000 distinct CDR3 sequences, 30% to 45% of them singletons, with approximately 7.6% in the top ten. Notes on this clonotype: Antigen specificity is unknown. A junction boundary mismatches the germline segment, possibly from a read error.

The sequencing input was blood. The origin of this receptor is a girl aged 2 to 9 with multiple sclerosis. The gene calls are TRBV9 and TRBJ2-7; D might be TRBD1 (5 bases). Written as DNA, the CDR3 is TGTGCCGGCAGCGTAGCCAGGGAATCCTACGAGCAGTACTTC. Translated, it gives CAGSVARESYEQYF.